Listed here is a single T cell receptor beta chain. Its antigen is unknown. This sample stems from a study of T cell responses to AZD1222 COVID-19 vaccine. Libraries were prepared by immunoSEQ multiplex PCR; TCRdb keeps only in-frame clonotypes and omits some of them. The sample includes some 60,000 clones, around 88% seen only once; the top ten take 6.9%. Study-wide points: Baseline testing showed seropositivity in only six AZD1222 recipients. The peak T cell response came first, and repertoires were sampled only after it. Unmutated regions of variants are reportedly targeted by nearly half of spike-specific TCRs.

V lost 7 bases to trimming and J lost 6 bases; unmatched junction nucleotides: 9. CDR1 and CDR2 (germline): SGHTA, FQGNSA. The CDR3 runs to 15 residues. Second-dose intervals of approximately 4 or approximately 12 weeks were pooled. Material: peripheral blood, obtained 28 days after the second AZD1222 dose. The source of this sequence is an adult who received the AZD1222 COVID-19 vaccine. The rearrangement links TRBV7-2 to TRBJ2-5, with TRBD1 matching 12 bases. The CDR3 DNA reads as TGTGCCAGCAACCAAGGGGGACAGGGGGCGAAGACCCAGTACTTC. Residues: CASNQGGQGAKTQYF.